One sample yielded the 29 T cell receptor beta chains listed below, sequenced in a study of blood T cell repertoires in COVID-19. Libraries were prepared by immunoSEQ multiplex PCR; TCRdb keeps only in-frame clonotypes and omits some of them. The sample lists 250,000 or so clones; 85% were seen once. Sample: peripheral blood. These receptors all come from a woman aged 60-75 years with active or convalescent COVID-19.

V and J are TRBV10-3 and TRBJ2-7; 7 nucleotides agree with TRBD1. Per germline, CDR1 ENHRY and CDR2 SYGVKD. V was clipped by 11 bases and J by 5 bases; unmatched bases: 12. The CDR3 length is 13 residues. DNA of the CDR3: TGTGCCGCAAACAGGGGTCTGGCGGACGAGCAGTACTTC. Translating it yields CAANRGLADEQYF.

This clone appeared once. The V gene is TRBV6-5, the J gene TRBJ2-1; D not resolved. This CDR3 region has 14 residues. The germline V gene encodes CDR1 MNHEY and CDR2 SVGAGI. Between the trimmed V and J ends, which lost 6 bases and 5 bases, there was a span of 14 bases. Here the CDR3 reads CASRPYGPNNEQFF. Here the CDR3 DNA reads TGTGCCAGCAGGCCTTATGGGCCCAACAATGAGCAGTTCTTC.

The V call is TRBV6-5, the J call TRBJ1-5; the match to TRBD1 covers 7 bases. Germline V CDR1 and CDR2: MNHEY, SVGAGI. Losses at the gene ends were 6 bases for V and 8 bases for J; bases not matched to a gene: 13. The CDR3 is made up of 15 amino acids. CDR3 DNA sequence: TGTGCCAGCAGGGACAGACAGGGTGGATTAGAGCCCCAGCATTTT. Translation gives CASRDRQGGLEPQHF.

CDR3 sequence: CASRTGTRGPHEQFF. As DNA, the CDR3 is TGTGCCAGCAGAACCGGGACTAGAGGCCCCCATGAGCAGTTCTTC. V and J are TRBV2 and TRBJ2-1, with TRBD2 matching 8 bases. Germline V gene lookup returns CDR1 SNHLY and CDR2 FYNNEI. The ends lost 6 bases at V and 8 bases at J; junction bases unmatched: 12. The CDR3 has 15 residues. Supplemented by reference TRBV2 and TRBJ2-1, the full variable domain reads EPEVTQTPSHQVTQMGQEVILRCVPISNHLYFYWYRQILGQKVEFLVSFYNNEISEKSEIFDDQFSVERPDGSNFTLKIRSTKLEDSAMYFCASRTGTRGPHEQFFGPGTRLTVL.

The chain carries TRBV5-1 and TRBJ1-1, with a possible D match to TRBD1 (5 bases). CDR1 and CDR2 (germline): SGHRS, YFSETQ. The V end lost 0 bases, the J end lost 4 bases, and 10 bases lay between the germline ends. CDR3 length equals 14 residues. CDR3 nucleotide sequence: TGCGCCAGCAGCTTGGAGGGGTGGGGCACTGAAGCTTTCTTT. Protein sequence: CASSLEGWGTEAFF.

This chain links TRBV7-2 with TRBJ1-2; unclear D gene. V lost 5 bases and J lost 0, with 13 bases in between. Germline CDR1 is SGHTA and CDR2 is FQGNSA. The CDR3 runs to 15 residues. The CDR3: CASSPQVSANYGYTF. CDR3 nucleotide sequence: TGTGCCAGCAGCCCCCAGGTTTCAGCTAACTATGGCTACACCTTC.

This clone showed up just a few times. This chain links TRBV7-9 with TRBJ2-1, with TRBD2 matching 10 bases. The trim removed 5 bases at V and 3 bases at J, leaving 4 bases unmatched. Germline V gives CDR1 SEHNR, CDR2 FQNEAQ (reference sequence). The CDR3 loop spans 15 amino acids. The DNA for the CDR3 is TGTGCCAGCAGCAACCTAGCGGGGGTCTACAATGAGCAGTTCTTC. It encodes CASSNLAGVYNEQFF.

The chain couples TRBV18 to TRBJ1-1; the D gene is possibly TRBD1 (5 bases). Germline-derived CDR1 and CDR2 are KGHSH and LQKENI. The CDR3 length is 14 residues. The V end was cut by 2 bases, the J end by 3 bases, with 10 bases between. Written as DNA, the CDR3 is TGTGCCAGCTCACCAGAGGCCAGGGACACTGAAGCTTTCTTT. It specifies CASSPEARDTEAFF.

This sequence joins TRBV6-6 and TRBJ1-6; D remains unclear. The V gene lost 2 bases and the J gene lost 5 bases, with 10 bases spanning the gap. The germline V gene has CDR1 MNHNY and CDR2 SVGAGI (reference sequence). The CDR3 covers 15 residues. The CDR3 DNA is TGTGCCAGCAGTTACGATGGCGGTGATAATTCACCCCTCCACTTT. It specifies CASSYDGGDNSPLHF.

The chain joins TRBV28 to TRBJ1-4, with TRBD1 as a possible D gene (5 bases). The CDR3 sequence is 15 residues long. Germline CDR1 is MDHEN and CDR2 is SYDVKM. The germline V and J ends were trimmed by 5 bases and 10 bases, with 20 bases remaining between them. CDR3 sequence reads: CASSTSTDGTLKLFF. CDR3 DNA sequence: TGTGCCAGCAGTACCTCGACAGACGGGACTCTAAAACTGTTTTTT.

The chain uses TRBV10-1 and TRBJ2-1; 9 bases fit TRBD2. This CDR3 is 18 amino acids long. The J segment lost 8 bases and the V segment lost 0 bases, leaving 14 bases of the junction unmatched. The V gene's germline CDR1 is WNHNN and CDR2 SYGVQD (reference sequence). The CDR3 DNA reads TGCGCCAGCAGTGAGTCCCCGCCTCGTAGCGGGAGTCTCGATGAGCAGTTCTTC. Its protein product is CASSESPPRSGSLDEQFF.

The chain couples TRBV5-1 to TRBJ2-1; D might be TRBD1 (5 bases). The CDR3 totals 14 residues. The germline V and J ends were trimmed by 4 bases and 8 bases, with 16 bases remaining between them. The germline gives CDR1 SGHRS, CDR2 YFSETQ. The CDR3 sequence is CASSPRAEVDEQFF. CDR3 DNA sequence: TGCGCCAGCAGCCCCAGGGCCGAGGTGGATGAGCAGTTCTTC.

V is TRBV18 and J is TRBJ1-4, with D possibly being TRBD1 (5 bases). CDR1 is KGHSH, CDR2 LQKENI, per germline. Trimming pared 6 bases from V and 5 bases from J, leaving 13 bases between. The CDR3 is 14 amino acids. The CDR3 loop is CASSGSGRNEKLFF. As DNA, the CDR3 is TGTGCCAGCTCCGGATCAGGGCGGAATGAAAAACTGTTTTTT.

This chain links TRBV5-1 with TRBJ2-3; D is uncertain. Trimming took 3 bases from V and 4 from J, leaving 6 bases between them. The germline gives CDR1 SGHRS, CDR2 YFSETQ. The CDR3 totals 12 residues. CDR3 nucleotides: TGCGCCAGCAGCTCCAATGCAGATACGCAGTATTTT. Its protein is CASSSNADTQYF.

The V gene is TRBV6-5, the J gene TRBJ1-2; 7 bases match TRBD1. Germline-derived CDR1 and CDR2 are MNHEY and SVGAGI. This CDR3 contains 15 residues. Unmatched junction bases numbered 4, after V lost 2 bases and J lost 1 base. The CDR3 region has the DNA TGTGCCAGCAGTTACAGGGGGCGCGGTAACTATGGCTACACCTTC. It specifies CASSYRGRGNYGYTF.

This clone has just one count. The V call is TRBV2, the J call TRBJ2-5; 7 nucleotides agree with TRBD2. V lost 1 base, J lost 1 base, and 3 bases stayed unmatched. Germline values: CDR1 SNHLY, CDR2 FYNNEI. CDR3 size: 15 residues. CDR3 region: CASSEGSSGQETQYF. Here the CDR3 DNA reads TGTGCCAGCAGTGAAGGGTCTAGCGGCCAAGAGACCCAGTACTTC. Using reference TRBV2 and TRBJ2-5 for the parts outside the CDR3, the full variable domain is EPEVTQTPSHQVTQMGQEVILRCVPISNHLYFYWYRQILGQKVEFLVSFYNNEISEKSEIFDDQFSVERPDGSNFTLKIRSTKLEDSAMYFCASSEGSSGQETQYFGPGTRLLVL.

V and J are TRBV11-2 and TRBJ2-3; a weak D match, TRBD2 (6 bases). Deletions cut 0 bases from V and 2 bases from J, with 15 bases between. CDR3 length equals 17 residues. Per the germline V gene, CDR1 is SGHAT and CDR2 is FQNNGV. CDR3 region: CASSLEVVGEDTDTQYF. Here the CDR3 DNA reads TGTGCCAGCAGCTTAGAGGTTGTCGGGGAGGACACAGATACGCAGTATTTT.

This clone was observed a few times. The chain links TRBV27 to TRBJ1-4; a weak D match, TRBD1 (6 bases). Germline CDR1 is MNHEY and CDR2 is SMNVEV (reference sequence). V was trimmed by 1 base and J by 6 bases, leaving 18 bases between them. The CDR3 extends over 17 amino acids. CDR3 DNA: TGTGCCAGCAGTTTATATCCCCCCGAGGGGGTGGATGAAAAACTGTTTTTT. It specifies CASSLYPPEGVDEKLFF.

The chain joins TRBV5-1 to TRBJ2-1, with 16 bases aligning to TRBD2. After removal of 4 bases from V and 9 bases from J, the junction contained 10 bases not matched to a gene. The CDR3 is made up of 17 amino acids. Germline CDR1 SGHRS, CDR2 YFSETQ. DNA of the CDR3: TGCGCCAGCAGCGCCCAACCGGGACTAGCGGGAGGGGGTGAGCAGTTCTTC. Translation: CASSAQPGLAGGGEQFF.

The chain employs TRBV6-6 and TRBJ2-1, with TRBD2 matching over 11 bases. Germline-derived CDR1 and CDR2 are MNHNY and SVGAGI (reference sequence). Germline trimming cut 0 bases from V and 8 bases from J; bases unmatched to any gene: 3. The CDR3 runs 15 residues. CDR3 DNA: TGTGCCAGCAGTTACTCGACTAGCGGGGTGTATGAGCAGTTCTTC. Protein: CASSYSTSGVYEQFF.

Only a few counts were recorded for this clone. V and J are TRBV5-4 and TRBJ1-5; TRBD1 matches at 10 bases. CDR3 length: 18 residues. V shed 8 bases and J 2 bases; nucleotides not matched to a gene: 16. Germline-derived CDR1 and CDR2 are SGHNT and YYREEE (reference sequence). The DNA of the CDR3 is TGTGCCAGTTCACGCCCGGGGACAGGGGAGGATGGCAATCAGCCCCAGCATTTT. Translation gives CASSRPGTGEDGNQPQHF.

The genes are TRBV6-5 and TRBJ1-5, with 7 bases that match TRBD1. V shed 7 bases and J 11 bases; nucleotides not matched to a gene: 14. The CDR3 runs 14 residues. From germline, CDR1 is MNHEY and CDR2 SVGAGI. CDR3 protein: CASKGTDPWRAQHF. In DNA form, the CDR3 reads TGTGCCAGCAAGGGGACAGACCCTTGGCGGGCCCAGCATTTT.

The rearrangement links TRBV4-2 to TRBJ2-5, with 8 positions matching TRBD2. This CDR3 is built from 16 residues. CDR1 is LGHNA, CDR2 YNFKEQ, per germline. V was clipped by 0 bases and J by 2 bases; unmatched bases: 5. The CDR3 reads CASSQEASGGQETQYF. The DNA of the CDR3 is TGTGCCAGCAGCCAAGAAGCTTCGGGGGGGCAAGAGACCCAGTACTTC.

The rearrangement joins TRBV30 to TRBJ1-1; D is undetermined. The germline V gene encodes CDR1 GTSNPN and CDR2 SVGIG (reference sequence). The CDR3 loop spans 13 amino acids. The germline V and J ends were trimmed by 5 bases and 4 bases, with 14 bases remaining between them. The CDR3 reads CAWCPRVGTEAFF. CDR3 nucleotides: TGTGCCTGGTGCCCCCGGGTGGGCACTGAAGCTTTCTTT.

Note on this clone: Distinct nucleotide sequences in the sample also encode this CDR3. This rearrangement joins TRBV19 to TRBJ1-2; 9 positions agree with TRBD1. This CDR3 spans 12 amino acids. The V gene's germline CDR1 is LNHDA and CDR2 SQIVND (reference sequence). The junction had 1 base not matched to a gene; V was cut back by 8 bases and J by 3 bases. Here the CDR3 reads CASRTGDYGYTF. For the CDR3, the DNA is TGTGCCAGTCGGACAGGGGACTATGGCTACACCTTC.

This clone was detected once. CDR3 amino acids: CASSGQGGNQPQHF. The CDR3 bases are TGTGCCAGTAGTGGGCAGGGGGGAAATCAGCCCCAGCATTTT. V usage is TRBV19 and J usage is TRBJ1-5, with 7 bases lining up with TRBD1. With V trimmed by 5 bases and J by 4 bases, 5 bases remained unmatched. Germline V gene lookup returns CDR1 LNHDA and CDR2 SQIVND (reference sequence). This CDR3 is 14 amino acids long.

V and J are TRBV27 and TRBJ1-5, with D perhaps TRBD1 (6 bases). The CDR3 length is 17 residues. Germline V lookup: CDR1 MNHEY, CDR2 SMNVEV (reference sequence). V gave up 4 bases and J gave up 2 bases, with 18 bases separating them. The CDR3 region is CASSSSGTPPGNQPQHF. The CDR3 bases are TGTGCCAGCAGTTCCTCAGGGACACCCCCGGGCAATCAGCCCCAGCATTTT.

This chain connects TRBV19 to TRBJ2-5, with 9 bases identical to TRBD2. This CDR3 comprises 16 residues. The germline CDR1 and CDR2 sequences are LNHDA and SQIVND (reference sequence). V shed 2 bases and J 6 bases; nucleotides not matched to a gene: 10. The CDR3 spells CASSITGRGGAKTQYF. CDR3 DNA sequence: TGTGCCAGTAGTATAACGGGGCGGGGGGGCGCAAAGACCCAGTACTTC.

This CDR3 is CASSLVSNTDTQYF. The CDR3 DNA is TGTGCCAGCAGCTTAGTGTCCAACACAGATACGCAGTATTTT. V usage is TRBV7-8 and J usage is TRBJ2-3; no reliable D call. The V end was cut by 1 base, the J end by 2 bases, with 7 bases between. The CDR3 consists of 14 residues. Germline CDR1 and CDR2: SGHVS and FQNEAQ.